This T cell receptor (beta chain) was identified during a study of response to subunit inactivated influenza vaccine (dated by TCRdb to between 2018 and 2020). A note on the overall study: The study used deep quantitative T cell receptor repertoire profiling to track responses to a trivalent subunit inactivated influenza vaccine. What the research found in general, with its limitations: The authors proposed that each seasonal influenza vaccination may bring in only a limited number of new T cells.

The germline V gene (reference sequence) yields MNHNY for CDR1 and SVGAGI for CDR2. Deletion took 6 bases off V and 4 bases off J, with a span of 4 bases between the germline ends. Spanning cysteine to phenylalanine, the CDR3 consists of 11 amino acids. The entry retains the CDR3 DNA only, 33 bases that are in frame from base 1. This clonotype was detected only a few times. Its antigen remains unidentified. The input lacks base qualities; no much larger clone sits a single base away. Library preparation used RT-PCR. Instrument on record: Illumina HiSeq 2500. The raw public data were reprocessed by TCRdb itself: fastp quality trimming at Q25, MiXCR clonotype calling, in-frame beta chains only. Under each unique CDR3 protein, matching rows form one entry showing the most common genes and DNA. This sample comprises more than 250,000 distinct CDR3 sequences, 20% to 25% of them detected only once. The ten top clones hold 9.5% to 13% of the sample.

The sequence came from a man aged 45 to 70 who received an inactivated influenza vaccine. Donor details come from another sample of the same person, matched by shared clones. The rearranged segments are TRBV6-6 and TRBJ2-1; too little of a D gene remains to name it. The sample in question was PBMCs from blood, obtained less than 22 months after vaccination. The sequenced DNA: TGTGCCAGCAGACTATACAATGAGCAGTTCTTC. Its protein is CASRLYNEQFF.